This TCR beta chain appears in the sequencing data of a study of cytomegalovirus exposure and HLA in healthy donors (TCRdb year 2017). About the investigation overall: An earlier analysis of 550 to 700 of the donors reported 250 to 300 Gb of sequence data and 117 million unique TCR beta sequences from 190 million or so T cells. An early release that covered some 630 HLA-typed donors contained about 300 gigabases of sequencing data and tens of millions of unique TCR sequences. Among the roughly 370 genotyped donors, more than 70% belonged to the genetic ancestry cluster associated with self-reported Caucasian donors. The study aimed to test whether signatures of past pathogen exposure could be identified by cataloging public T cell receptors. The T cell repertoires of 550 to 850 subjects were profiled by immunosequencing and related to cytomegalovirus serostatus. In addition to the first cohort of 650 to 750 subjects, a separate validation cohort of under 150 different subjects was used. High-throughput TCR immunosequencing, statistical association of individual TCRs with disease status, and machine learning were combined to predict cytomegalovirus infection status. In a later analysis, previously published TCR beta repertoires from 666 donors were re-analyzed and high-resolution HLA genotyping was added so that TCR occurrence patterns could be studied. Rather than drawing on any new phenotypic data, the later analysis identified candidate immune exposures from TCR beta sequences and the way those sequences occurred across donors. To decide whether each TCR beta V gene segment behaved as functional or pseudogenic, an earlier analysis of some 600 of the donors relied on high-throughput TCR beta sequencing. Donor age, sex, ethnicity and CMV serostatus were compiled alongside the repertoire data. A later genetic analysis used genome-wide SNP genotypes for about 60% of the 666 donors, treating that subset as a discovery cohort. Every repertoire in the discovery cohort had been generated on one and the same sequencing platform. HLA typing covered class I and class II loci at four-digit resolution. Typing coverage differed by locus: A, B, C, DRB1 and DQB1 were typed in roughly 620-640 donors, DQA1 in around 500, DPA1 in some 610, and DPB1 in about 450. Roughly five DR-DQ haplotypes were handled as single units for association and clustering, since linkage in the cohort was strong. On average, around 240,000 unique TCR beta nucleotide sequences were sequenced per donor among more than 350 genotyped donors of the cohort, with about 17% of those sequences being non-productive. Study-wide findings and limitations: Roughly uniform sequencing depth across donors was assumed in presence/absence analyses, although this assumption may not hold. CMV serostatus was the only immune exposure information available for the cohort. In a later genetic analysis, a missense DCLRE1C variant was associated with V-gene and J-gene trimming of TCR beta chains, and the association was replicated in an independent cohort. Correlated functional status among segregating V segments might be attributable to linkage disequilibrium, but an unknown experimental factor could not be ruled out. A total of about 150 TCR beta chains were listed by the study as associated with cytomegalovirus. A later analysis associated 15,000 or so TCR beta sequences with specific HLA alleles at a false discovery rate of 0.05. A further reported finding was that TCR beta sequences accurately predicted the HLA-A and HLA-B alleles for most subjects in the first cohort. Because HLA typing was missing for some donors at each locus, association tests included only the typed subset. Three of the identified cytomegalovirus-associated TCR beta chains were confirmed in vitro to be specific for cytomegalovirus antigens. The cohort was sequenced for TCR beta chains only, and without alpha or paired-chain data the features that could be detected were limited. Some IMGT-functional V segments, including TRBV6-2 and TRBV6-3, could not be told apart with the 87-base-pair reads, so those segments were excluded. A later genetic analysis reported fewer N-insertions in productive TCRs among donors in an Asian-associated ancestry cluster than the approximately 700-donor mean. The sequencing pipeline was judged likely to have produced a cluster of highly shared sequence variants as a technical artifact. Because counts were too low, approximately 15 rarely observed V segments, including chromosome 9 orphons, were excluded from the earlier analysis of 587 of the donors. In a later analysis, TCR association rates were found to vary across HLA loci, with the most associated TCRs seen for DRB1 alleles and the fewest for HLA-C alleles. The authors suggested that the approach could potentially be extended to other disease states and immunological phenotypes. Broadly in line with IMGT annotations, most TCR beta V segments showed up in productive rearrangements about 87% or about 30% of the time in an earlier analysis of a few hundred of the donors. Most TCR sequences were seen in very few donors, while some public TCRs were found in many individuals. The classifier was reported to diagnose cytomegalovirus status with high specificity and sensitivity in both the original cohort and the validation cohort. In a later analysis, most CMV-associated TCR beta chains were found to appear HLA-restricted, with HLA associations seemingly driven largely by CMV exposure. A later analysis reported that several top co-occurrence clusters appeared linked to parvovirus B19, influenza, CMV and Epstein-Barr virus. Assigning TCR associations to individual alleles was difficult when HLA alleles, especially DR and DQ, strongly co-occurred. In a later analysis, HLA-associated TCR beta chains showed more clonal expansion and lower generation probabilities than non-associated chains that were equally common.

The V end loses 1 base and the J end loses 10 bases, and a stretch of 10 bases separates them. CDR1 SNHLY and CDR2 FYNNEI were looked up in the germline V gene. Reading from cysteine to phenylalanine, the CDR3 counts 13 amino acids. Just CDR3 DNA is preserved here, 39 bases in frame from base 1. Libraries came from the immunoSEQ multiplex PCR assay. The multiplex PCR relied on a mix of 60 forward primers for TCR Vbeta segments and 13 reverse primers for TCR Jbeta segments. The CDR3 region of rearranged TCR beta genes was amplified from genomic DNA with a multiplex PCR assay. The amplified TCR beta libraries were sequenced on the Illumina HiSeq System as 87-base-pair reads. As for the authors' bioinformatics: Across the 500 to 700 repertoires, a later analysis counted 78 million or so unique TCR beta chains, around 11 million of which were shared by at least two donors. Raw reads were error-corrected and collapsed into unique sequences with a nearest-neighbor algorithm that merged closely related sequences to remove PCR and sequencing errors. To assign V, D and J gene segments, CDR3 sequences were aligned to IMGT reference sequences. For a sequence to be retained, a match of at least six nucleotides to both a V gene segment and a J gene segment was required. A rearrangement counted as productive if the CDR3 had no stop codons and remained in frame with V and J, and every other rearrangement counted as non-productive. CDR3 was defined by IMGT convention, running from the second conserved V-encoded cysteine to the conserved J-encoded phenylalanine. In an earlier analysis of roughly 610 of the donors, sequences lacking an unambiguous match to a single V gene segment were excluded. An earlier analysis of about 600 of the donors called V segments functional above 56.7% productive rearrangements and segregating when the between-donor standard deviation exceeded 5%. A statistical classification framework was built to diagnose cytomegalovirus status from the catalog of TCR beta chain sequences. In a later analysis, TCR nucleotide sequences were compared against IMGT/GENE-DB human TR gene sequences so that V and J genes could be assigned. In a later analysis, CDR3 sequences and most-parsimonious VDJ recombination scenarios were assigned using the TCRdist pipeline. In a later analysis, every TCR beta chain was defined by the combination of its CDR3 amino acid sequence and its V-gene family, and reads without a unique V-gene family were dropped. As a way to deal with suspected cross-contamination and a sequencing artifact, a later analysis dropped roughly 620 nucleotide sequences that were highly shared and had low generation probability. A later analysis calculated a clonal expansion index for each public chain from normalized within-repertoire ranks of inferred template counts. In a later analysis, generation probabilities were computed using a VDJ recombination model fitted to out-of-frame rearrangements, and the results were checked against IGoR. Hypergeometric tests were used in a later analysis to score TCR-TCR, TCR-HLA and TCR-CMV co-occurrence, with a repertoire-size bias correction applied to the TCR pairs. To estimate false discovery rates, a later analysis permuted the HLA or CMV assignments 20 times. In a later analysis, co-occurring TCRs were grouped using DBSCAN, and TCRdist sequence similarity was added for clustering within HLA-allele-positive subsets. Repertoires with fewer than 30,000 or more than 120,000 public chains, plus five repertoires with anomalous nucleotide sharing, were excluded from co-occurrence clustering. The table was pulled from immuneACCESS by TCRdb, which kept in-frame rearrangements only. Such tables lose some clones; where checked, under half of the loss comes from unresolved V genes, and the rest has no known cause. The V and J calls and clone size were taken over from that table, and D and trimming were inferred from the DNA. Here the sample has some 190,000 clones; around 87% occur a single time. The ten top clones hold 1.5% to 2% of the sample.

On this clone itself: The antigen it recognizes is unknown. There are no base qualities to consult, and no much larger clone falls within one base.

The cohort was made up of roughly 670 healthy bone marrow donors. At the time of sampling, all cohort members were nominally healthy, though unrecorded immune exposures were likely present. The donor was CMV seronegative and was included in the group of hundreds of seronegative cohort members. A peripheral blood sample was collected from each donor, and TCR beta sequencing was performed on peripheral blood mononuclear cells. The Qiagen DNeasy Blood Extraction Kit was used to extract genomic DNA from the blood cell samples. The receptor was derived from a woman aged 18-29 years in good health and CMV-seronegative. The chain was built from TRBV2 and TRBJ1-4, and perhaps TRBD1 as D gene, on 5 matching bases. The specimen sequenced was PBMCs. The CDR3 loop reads CASSEEGGGKLFF. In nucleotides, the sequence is TGTGCCAGCAGTGAAGAGGGCGGGGGAAAACTGTTTTTT.